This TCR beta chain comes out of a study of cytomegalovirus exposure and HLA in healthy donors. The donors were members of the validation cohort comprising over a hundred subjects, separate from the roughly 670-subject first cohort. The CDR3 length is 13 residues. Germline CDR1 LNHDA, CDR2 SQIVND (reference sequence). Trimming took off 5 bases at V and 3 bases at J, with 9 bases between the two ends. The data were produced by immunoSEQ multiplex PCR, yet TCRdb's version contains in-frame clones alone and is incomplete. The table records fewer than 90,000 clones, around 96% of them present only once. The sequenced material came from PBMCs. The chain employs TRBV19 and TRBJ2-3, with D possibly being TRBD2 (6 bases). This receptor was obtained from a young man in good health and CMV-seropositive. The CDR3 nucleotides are TGTGCCAGTAGTGCGACTAGTACAGATACGCAGTATTTT. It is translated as CASSATSTDTQYF.